At least ten counts were recorded for the clone carrying this T cell receptor (beta chain). Each CDR3 protein is one row after TCRdb ran MiXCR on the 5' RACE reads. This repertoire shows about 330,000 distinct CDR3 sequences, roughly 7% found once; its top ten account for 18%. The record originates from a study of T cells after yellow fever vaccination. V trimming: 6 bases; J trimming: 5 bases; junction bases outside the gene matches: 4. The CDR3 consists of 15 residues. CDR1 is MDHEN, CDR2 SYDVKM, per germline. This sequence originates from a young man who received the YFV17D yellow fever vaccine. Here the sequenced sample was PBMCs, taken around 45 days after the first yellow fever vaccination. This chain joins TRBV28 and TRBJ2-3, with 14 bases matching TRBD2. The CDR3 DNA reads as TGTGCCAGCAGCGGGACTAGCGGGGGACAAGATACGCAGTATTTT. Amino acids: CASSGTSGGQDTQYF. Complete variable domain (other parts from reference TRBV28 and TRBJ2-3): DVKVTQSSRYLVKRTGEKVFLECVQDMDHENMFWYRQDPGLGLRLIYFSYDVKMKEKGDIPEGYSVSREKKERFSLILESASTNQTSMYLCASSGTSGGQDTQYFGPGTRLTVL.